Shown below are 18 T cell receptor beta chains from a single sample sequenced in a study of CD8 T cells in ankylosing spondylitis. TCRdb used MiXCR to reprocess the 5' RACE reads, holding one entry per CDR3 protein. The sample has roughly 230,000 distinct CDR3 sequences; roughly a tenth are singletons. The sequencing input was blood, either unsorted or a sorted T cell fraction (not recorded which). These receptors originate from a male donor with ankylosing spondylitis or in good health (not recorded which).

V gene TRBV9 combines with J gene TRBJ1-1, with a tentative D call TRBD1 (5 bases). The germline V and J ends were trimmed by 7 bases and 2 bases, with 15 bases remaining between them. Germline CDR1 reads SGDLS; CDR2 reads YYNGEE. The CDR3 consists of 14 residues. This CDR3 is CASRSGGGNTEAFF. The CDR3 DNA sequence: TGTGCCAGCCGTTCCGGTGGGGGAAACACTGAAGCTTTCTTT.

The V call is TRBV7-2, the J call TRBJ1-1; D is unclear. V was pared by 3 bases and J by 2 bases, with 13 bases between. The CDR3 runs 15 residues. CDR1 is SGHTA and CDR2 is FQGNSA in the germline V gene. The CDR3: CASSLGLGSNTEAFF. DNA for the CDR3: TGTGCCAGCAGCTTGGGCCTAGGGTCTAACACTGAAGCTTTCTTT.

This clonotype was recorded at least ten times. V usage is TRBV6-2 or TRBV6-3 and J usage is TRBJ2-3; 7 bases fit TRBD2. The trim removed 6 bases at V and 2 bases at J, leaving 11 bases unmatched. The CDR3 covers 16 residues. Germline V lookup: CDR1 MNHEY, CDR2 SVGEGT. As DNA, the CDR3 is TGTGCCAGCAGCCTCCTGGGACTATCCTACACAGATACGCAGTATTTT. This sequence encodes CASSLLGLSYTDTQYF.

This clonotype has more than one count but fewer than ten. The chain combines TRBV29-1 with TRBJ2-7; no definite D call. Trimming left V 4 bases short and J 3 bases short, with 7 bases between. This CDR3 spans 11 amino acids. CDR1 and CDR2 (germline): SQVTM, ANQGSEA. CDR3 DNA sequence: TGCAGCGTTGGGGATAACTACGAGCAGTACTTC. It is translated as CSVGDNYEQYF.

This clonotype was seen repeatedly, ten times or more. The chain has TRBV30 and TRBJ2-5; tentatively, D is TRBD1 (5 bases). Germline V CDR1 and CDR2: GTSNPN, SVGIG (reference sequence). The CDR3 has 11 amino acids. Trimming took off 3 bases at V and 3 bases at J, with 5 bases between the two ends. The CDR3 bases are TGTGCCTGGAGCAGGGAAGAGACCCAGTACTTC. It encodes CAWSREETQYF.

This chain uses TRBV10-1 with TRBJ1-1; D is possibly TRBD1 (5 bases). V dropped 7 bases and J dropped 6 bases, with 42 bases sitting between them. The CDR3 is 22 residues long. Germline loops: CDR1 WNHNN, CDR2 SYGVQD (reference sequence). CDR3 in DNA: TGCGCCAGCAACCTGACGGGGGGGATGGGGGTACGGGGGAAGAAGTCTTTGCCTGAAGCTTTCTTT. This encodes CASNLTGGMGVRGKKSLPEAFF.

The V gene is TRBV14, the J gene TRBJ2-1, with 15 bases fitting TRBD2. Trimming at V came to 4 bases and at J to 3 bases, leaving 22 bases not matched to a gene. Germline loops: CDR1 SGHDN, CDR2 FVKESK. The CDR3 contains 23 residues. The CDR3 here is CASSLKGRPGTSGGPRYYNEQFF. CDR3 bases: TGTGCCAGCAGCCTTAAGGGGAGGCCCGGGACTAGCGGGGGGCCAAGATACTACAATGAGCAGTTCTTC.

This clonotype was picked up many times. This chain links TRBV2 with TRBJ2-3, with no clear D. Trimming removed 2 bases from V and 1 base from J, with 10 bases in between. The CDR3 extends over 15 amino acids. CDR1 and CDR2 (germline): SNHLY, FYNNEI. This chain's CDR3 is CASSESASRTDTQYF. CDR3 nucleotide sequence: TGTGCCAGCAGTGAATCGGCTAGTCGCACAGATACGCAGTATTTT.

Note on this clonotype: This may stem from a read error, because a much larger clone lies one nucleotide away. This chain links TRBV7-2 with TRBJ2-1; possibly TRBD2 for D (7 bases). This CDR3 is built from 16 residues. From germline, CDR1 is SGHTA and CDR2 FQGNSA. V was clipped by 4 bases and J by 7 bases, with 20 bases between them. The DNA of the CDR3 is TGTGCCAGCAGCTCCTCCGGGGGGCTTTCTCCTAATGAGCAGTTCTTC. It encodes CASSSSGGLSPNEQFF.

This clonotype was seen repeatedly, ten times or more. V usage is TRBV7-9 and J usage is TRBJ2-2; 7 bases agree with TRBD2. The germline gives CDR1 SEHNR, CDR2 FQNEAQ (reference sequence). This CDR3 has 16 amino acids. V lost 1 base to trimming and J lost 2 bases; unmatched junction nucleotides: 4. The CDR3 loop reads CASSLGASGNTGELFF. DNA for the CDR3: TGTGCCAGCAGCTTAGGAGCTAGCGGTAACACCGGGGAGCTGTTTTTT.

Note on this clonotype: An end of the junction differs from the germline gene, which may be a read error. CDR3 amino acids: CTSTGDSFEQYF. CDR3 coding DNA: TGTACCAGCACGGGGGACAGTTTCGAGCAGTACTTC. The chain joins TRBV2 to TRBJ2-7; the D gene is possibly TRBD1 (7 bases). Germline V gives CDR1 SNHLY, CDR2 FYNNEI. The CDR3 is 12 amino acids.

This clonotype was detected many times. The chain is built from TRBV10-3 and TRBJ2-3; TRBD2 aligns across 10 bases. The CDR3 is 16 residues long. Trimming took 6 bases from V and 4 from J; bases not matched to a gene: 10. Germline-derived CDR1 and CDR2 are ENHRY and SYGVKD. The CDR3 is CAIRDLAGGNSDTQYF. The CDR3 nucleotides read TGTGCCATCAGGGATTTAGCGGGAGGAAACTCAGATACGCAGTATTTT.

In this sample, this clonotype turned up many times. This chain joins TRBV7-2 and TRBJ2-7; the match to TRBD1 covers 7 bases. Looked up from germline, CDR1 is SGHTA and CDR2 is FQGNSA. There are 13 residues in the CDR3. After removal of 5 bases from V and 3 bases from J, the junction contained 4 bases not matched to a gene. The CDR3 is CASSPRQGYEQYF. The CDR3, as DNA: TGTGCCAGCAGCCCCCGACAGGGCTACGAGCAGTACTTC.

This clonotype was observed many times. V gene TRBV13 combines with J gene TRBJ2-4; TRBD2 might be the D (5 bases). Trimming pared 1 base from V and 9 bases from J, leaving 7 bases between. The CDR3 sequence is 12 residues long. The germline gives CDR1 PRHDT, CDR2 FYEKMQ (reference sequence). The CDR3 DNA sequence: TGTGCCAGCAGCTTAGCGGGGAGCATTCAGTACTTC. Residues: CASSLAGSIQYF.

There are many counts of this clonotype. The CDR3 spells CASSDYRTGSADTQYF. In DNA, the CDR3 is TGTGCCAGCAGCGACTACAGGACAGGGTCGGCAGATACGCAGTATTTT. V usage is TRBV11-2 and J usage is TRBJ2-3; 8 positions agree with TRBD1. The CDR3 length is 16 residues. Germline V gene data show CDR1 as SGHAT and CDR2 as FQNNGV. V was clipped by 5 bases and J by 4 bases; unmatched bases: 11.

At least ten counts were recorded for this clonotype. This sequence joins TRBV20-1 and TRBJ1-2; D is unclear. V gave up 5 bases and J gave up 1 base, with 11 bases separating them. The CDR3 is 13 amino acids. Germline values: CDR1 DFQATT, CDR2 SNEGSKA (reference sequence). This chain's CDR3 is CSAPQDINYGYTF. The CDR3 DNA follows: TGCAGTGCTCCGCAAGACATTAACTATGGCTACACCTTC.

This clonotype has a count of ten or more. This chain joins TRBV3-1 and TRBJ2-7; D ambiguous. Germline V gene sequence: CDR1 LGHDT, CDR2 YNNKEL (reference sequence). V was clipped by 1 base and J by 6 bases, with 10 bases between them. The CDR3 length is 13 residues. This CDR3 is CASSQALSGEQYF. The CDR3 DNA reads TGTGCCAGCAGCCAAGCCCTCTCAGGCGAGCAGTACTTC.

At least ten counts were recorded for this clonotype. The rearrangement joins TRBV12-3 or TRBV12-4 to TRBJ2-1, with D perhaps TRBD2 (6 bases). Trimming removed 7 bases at V and 6 bases at J, with 25 bases between. The CDR3 contains 17 residues. The CDR3 spells CASTTSATRGNFNEQFF. The CDR3 bases are TGTGCCAGCACAACCTCTGCGACTAGGGGAAATTTCAATGAGCAGTTCTTC.